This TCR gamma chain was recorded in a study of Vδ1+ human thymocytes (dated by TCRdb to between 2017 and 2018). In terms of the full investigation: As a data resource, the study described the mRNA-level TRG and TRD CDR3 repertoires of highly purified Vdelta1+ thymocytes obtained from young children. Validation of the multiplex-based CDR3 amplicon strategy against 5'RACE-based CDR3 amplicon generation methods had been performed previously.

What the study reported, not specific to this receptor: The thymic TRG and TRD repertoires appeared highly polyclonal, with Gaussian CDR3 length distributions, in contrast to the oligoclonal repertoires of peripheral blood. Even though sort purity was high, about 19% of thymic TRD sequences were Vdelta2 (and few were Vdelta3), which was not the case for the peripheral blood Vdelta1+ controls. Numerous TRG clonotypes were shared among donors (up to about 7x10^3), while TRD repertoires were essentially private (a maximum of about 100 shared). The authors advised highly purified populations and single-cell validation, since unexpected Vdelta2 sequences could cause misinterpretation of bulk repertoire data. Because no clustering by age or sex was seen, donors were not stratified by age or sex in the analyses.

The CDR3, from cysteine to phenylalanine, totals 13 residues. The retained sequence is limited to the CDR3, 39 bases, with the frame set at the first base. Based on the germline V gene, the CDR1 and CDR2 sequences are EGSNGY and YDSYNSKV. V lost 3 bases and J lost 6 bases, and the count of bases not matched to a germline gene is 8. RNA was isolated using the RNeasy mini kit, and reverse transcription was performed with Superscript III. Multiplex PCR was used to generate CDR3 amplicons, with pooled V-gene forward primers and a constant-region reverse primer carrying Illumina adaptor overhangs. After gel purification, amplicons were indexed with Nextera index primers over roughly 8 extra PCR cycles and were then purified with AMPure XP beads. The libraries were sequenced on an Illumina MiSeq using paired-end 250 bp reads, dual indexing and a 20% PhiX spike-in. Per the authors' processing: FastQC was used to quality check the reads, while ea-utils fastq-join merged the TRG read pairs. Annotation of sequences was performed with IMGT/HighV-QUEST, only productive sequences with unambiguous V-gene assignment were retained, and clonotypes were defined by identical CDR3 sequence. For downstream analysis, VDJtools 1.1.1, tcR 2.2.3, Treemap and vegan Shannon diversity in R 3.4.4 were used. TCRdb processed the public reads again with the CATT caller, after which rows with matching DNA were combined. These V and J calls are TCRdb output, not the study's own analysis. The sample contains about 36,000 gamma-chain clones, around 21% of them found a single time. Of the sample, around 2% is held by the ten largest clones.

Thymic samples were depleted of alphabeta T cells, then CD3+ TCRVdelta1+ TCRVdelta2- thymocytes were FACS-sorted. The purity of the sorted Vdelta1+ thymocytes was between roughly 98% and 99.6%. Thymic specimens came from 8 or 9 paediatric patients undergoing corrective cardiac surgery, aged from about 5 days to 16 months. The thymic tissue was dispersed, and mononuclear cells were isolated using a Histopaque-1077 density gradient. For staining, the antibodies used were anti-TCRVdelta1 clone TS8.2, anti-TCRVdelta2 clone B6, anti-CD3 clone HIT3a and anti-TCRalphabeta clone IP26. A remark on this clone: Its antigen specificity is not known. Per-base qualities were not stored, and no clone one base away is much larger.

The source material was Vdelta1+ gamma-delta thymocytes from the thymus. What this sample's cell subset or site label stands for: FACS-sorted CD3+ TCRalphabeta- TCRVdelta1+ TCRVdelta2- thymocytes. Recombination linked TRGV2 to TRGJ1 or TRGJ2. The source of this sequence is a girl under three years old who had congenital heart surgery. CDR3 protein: CATWDNPFYKKLF. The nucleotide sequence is TGTGCCACCTGGGACAACCCCTTTTATAAGAAACTCTTT.